The present entry profiles one T cell receptor beta chain with its context. Its antigen is currently unknown. Germline V gene data show CDR1 as SEHNR and CDR2 as FQNEAQ (reference sequence). The length of the CDR3 is 14 residues. V dropped 6 bases and J dropped 2; count of bases not matched to a gene: 4. The sample comes from a study of cytotoxic CD8 clonotypes in ibrutinib-treated CLL. Turning to the study itself: Sequencing produced an average of approximately 230,000 productive templates and 94,082 productive rearrangements per sample. Study-wide results and limits: Having risen at ibrutinib response, clonality had fallen back toward baseline by progression. Lymph node repertoires were not studied, and sampling times were unmatched.

Profiling relied on immunoSEQ multiplex PCR, and the TCRdb table lists in-frame clones only, not all of them. Seen here are 30,000 to 40,000 clones, roughly 70% observed once, and the top ten hold about a tenth. This sequence was found in a human donor with chronic lymphocytic leukemia. The specimen comprised PBMCs, sampled at disease progression, from a patient treated with ibrutinib. The rearrangement joins TRBV7-9 to TRBJ1-3, with 7 bases identical to TRBD1. The CDR3 is CASRDTGAGNTIYF. The CDR3 coding sequence is TGTGCCAGCAGAGATACAGGGGCTGGAAACACCATATATTTT. Full variable domain (missing parts from reference TRBV7-9 and TRBJ1-3): DTGVSQNPRHKITKRGQNVTFRCDPISEHNRLYWYRQTLGQGPEFLTYFQNEAQLEKSRLLSDRFSAERPKGSFSTLEIQRTEQGDSAMYLCASRDTGAGNTIYFGEGSWLTVV.